Below are 24 T cell receptor beta chains sequenced from a single sample in a study of CD8+CD57+ T cells in acquired aplastic anemia. Before being chosen for sequencing, patients had shown CD8+CD57+ cell expansion by flow cytometry. TCR beta VDJ and CDR3 profiles were obtained from a genomic DNA template. TCRdb reanalysed the reads using MiXCR and keeps one entry per CDR3 protein. The table has about 200,000 distinct CDR3 sequences, about half seen once; the top ten hold approximately 20%. The sequencing sample was made of sorted CD4+, CD8+, or CD8+CD57+ T cells (not recorded which) from PBMCs. The receptors derive from a human donor with aplastic anemia.

This rearrangement joins TRBV7-2 to TRBJ2-7; 8 bases map to TRBD2. CDR3 length equals 13 residues. Germline V gives CDR1 SGHTA, CDR2 FQGNSA. V lost 7 bases to trimming and J lost 4 bases; unmatched junction nucleotides: 6. The CDR3 DNA reads TGTGCCAGCACCAGACTAGCGCCGTACGAGCAGTACTTC. It encodes CASTRLAPYEQYF.

A remark on this clonotype: This sequence may be a read error, since a much larger clone differs from it by one base. V usage is TRBV10-3 and J usage is TRBJ1-4; D unresolved. Trimming removed 5 bases from V and 8 bases from J, with 21 bases in between. The germline gives CDR1 ENHRY, CDR2 SYGVKD. The CDR3 runs 16 residues. CDR3 amino acids: CAISYSAVVGLEKLFF. In DNA, the CDR3 is TGTGCCATCAGTTACTCAGCCGTGGTAGGGTTGGAAAAACTGTTTTTT.

The chain joins TRBV29-1 to TRBJ1-2; the D is unclear. Trimming pared 3 bases from V and 8 bases from J, leaving 10 bases between. The CDR3 length is 11 residues. Looked up from germline, CDR1 is SQVTM and CDR2 is ANQGSEA. The CDR3: CSVDVGSGYTF. CDR3 DNA: TGCAGCGTTGATGTAGGCTCCGGCTACACCTTC.

This clonotype was found many times. The chain uses TRBV7-2 and TRBJ2-2; D ambiguous. The V end lost 2 bases, the J end lost 0 bases, and 7 bases lay between the germline ends. CDR3 size: 15 residues. Germline loops: CDR1 SGHTA, CDR2 FQGNSA. The CDR3 nucleotides are TGTGCCAGCAGCTTACAGAAACCGAACACCGGGGAGCTGTTTTTT. Translating it yields CASSLQKPNTGELFF.

At least ten counts were recorded for this clonotype. The chain links TRBV19 to TRBJ1-5; D not resolved. Per the germline V gene, CDR1 is LNHDA and CDR2 is SQIVND (reference sequence). Trimming removed 4 bases at V and 5 bases at J, with 12 bases between. The CDR3 covers 14 residues. The CDR3: CASSTLTGYQPQHF. In nucleotides, the CDR3 is TGTGCCAGTAGTACCCTCACGGGCTATCAGCCCCAGCATTTT.

This clonotype was recorded a few times. This chain connects TRBV6-5 to TRBJ2-6; D might be TRBD2 (6 bases). CDR3 length: 21 amino acids. Germline CDR1 MNHEY, CDR2 SVGAGI. Deletions cut 0 bases from V and 1 base from J, with 22 bases between. As DNA, the CDR3 is TGTGCCAGCAGTTACTCGTGGGGTGGGGGGTTCTTGGGTTCTGGGGCCAACGTCCTGACTTTC. This sequence encodes CASSYSWGGGFLGSGANVLTF.

The chain couples TRBV3-1 to TRBJ2-7; 10 bases are shared with TRBD1. This CDR3 has 16 amino acids. Germline CDR1 reads LGHDT; CDR2 reads YNNKEL (reference sequence). With V trimmed by 7 bases and J by 5 bases, 14 bases remained unmatched. The DNA for the CDR3 is TGTGCCAGCACCAATACCGCCGGGACAGGGGTCCACGAGCAGTACTTC. Its protein product is CASTNTAGTGVHEQYF.

Comment on this clonotype: A much larger clone lies a single base off, so this may be a read error. This sequence joins TRBV2 and TRBJ1-1, with 12 bases fitting TRBD1. V dropped 8 bases and J dropped 6; count of bases not matched to a gene: 19. CDR3 size: 18 residues. The germline V gene has CDR1 SNHLY and CDR2 FYNNEI. This CDR3 is CASLAFAGTGGRGAEAFF. In DNA form, the CDR3 reads TGTGCCAGCTTAGCCTTCGCCGGGACAGGGGGCAGAGGGGCTGAAGCTTTCTTT.

This clonotype has a count of ten or more. This chain links TRBV9 with TRBJ2-2, with 10 bases identical to TRBD2. J gave up 5 bases and V 0 bases, and 10 bases lay outside the gene matches. The CDR3 has 18 amino acids. The germline V gene encodes CDR1 SGDLS and CDR2 YYNGEE. The CDR3 DNA is TGTGCCAGCAGCGTAGGTACTAGCGGGGATGTGGTTACCGGGGAGCTGTTTTTT. Translation gives CASSVGTSGDVVTGELFF.

Comments on this clonotype: A much larger clone lies one base from this, so it may be a read error. In DNA, the CDR3 is TGTGCCAGCAGGGTACTAGCGGGGGGGCCAGGTGAGCGGTTCTTC. Translation: CASRVLAGGPGERFF. The chain links TRBV12-3 or TRBV12-4 to TRBJ2-1; the match to TRBD2 covers 13 bases. The CDR3 is 15 residues long.

As concerns this clonotype: This may be a read error, as it is one base from a much larger clone. The rearrangement uses TRBV20-1 and TRBJ2-2; D might be TRBD1 or TRBD2, each matching 5 bases. The length of the CDR3 is 15 residues. Germline CDR1 DFQATT, CDR2 SNEGSKA (reference sequence). CDR3 nucleotides: TGCAGTGCTAGAGACCCTTTGGGGGTGGTCGGGGAGCGGTTTTTT. Translating it yields CSARDPLGVVGERFF.

This clonotype was seen ten or more times. The rearrangement joins TRBV11-3 to TRBJ2-3; D not resolved. The ends were cut back, 4 bases at V and 2 bases at J, with 16 bases in the middle. The CDR3 runs to 16 residues. Germline CDR1 is SGHNT and CDR2 is YENEEA. The CDR3 DNA reads as TGTGCCAGCAGCTCCGGTGGGCACCTGAACACAGATACGCAGTATTTT. It encodes CASSSGGHLNTDTQYF.

The table lists this clonotype with a few counts. Possible read error: a much larger clone is one base away. CDR3 sequence: CSDRDGGGTEAFF. CDR3 coding DNA: TGCAGTGATAGAGATGGGGGGGGCACTGAAGCTTTCTTT. The V call is TRBV29-1, the J call TRBJ1-1, with D perhaps TRBD1 (5 bases). The CDR3 spans 13 residues. The germline V gene has CDR1 SQVTM and CDR2 ANQGSEA. The complete variable domain, with remaining parts taken from reference TRBV29-1 and TRBJ1-1, reads SAVISQKPSRDICQRGTSLTIQCQVDSQVTMMFWYRQQPGQSLTLIATANQGSEATYESGFVIDKFPISRPNLTFSTLTVSNMSPEDSSIYLCSDRDGGGTEAFFGQGTRLTVV.

Turning to this clonotype: A much larger clone differs by one base, so this may be a read error. This rearrangement joins TRBV5-6 to TRBJ2-3; D possibly uses TRBD1 or TRBD2 (5 bases each). The CDR3 is made up of 16 amino acids. Germline V gene data show CDR1 as SGHDT and CDR2 as YYEEEE. The ends were cut back, 6 bases at V and 2 bases at J, with 19 bases in the middle. The CDR3 DNA reads as TGTGCCAGCACCCCAATCGGGACCCTTAACACAGATACGCAGTATTTT. This gives the protein CASTPIGTLNTDTQYF.

DNA for the CDR3: TGCAGCGTCTACTTACAGGGAGGGGATACGCAGTATTTT. Encoded protein: CSVYLQGGDTQYF. The V call is TRBV29-1, the J call TRBJ2-3, with D possibly TRBD2 on 7 matching bases. Germline V gives CDR1 SQVTM, CDR2 ANQGSEA. This CDR3 has 13 amino acids. V shed 6 bases and J shed 6 bases, with 16 bases lying between them.

A note on this clonotype: An end of the junction does not agree with germline; a read error may underlie this. V gene TRBV7-2 combines with J gene TRBJ2-6; possible D gene TRBD2, 7 bases. This CDR3 has 19 amino acids. Germline values: CDR1 SGHTA, CDR2 FQGNSA. The CDR3 DNA reads as TGTGCTAGCAGCCCAAGGGGGAGGGCCGATGCCTCTGGGGCCAACGTCCTGACTTTC. Its translation is CASSPRGRADASGANVLTF.

Points on this clonotype: Given a much more abundant clone one base away, this may be a read error. The V and J genes are TRBV4-1 and TRBJ2-3; D remains unclear. Per the germline V gene, CDR1 is MGHRA and CDR2 is YSYEKL. This CDR3 region has 15 residues. The CDR3 loop is CVSSQEPARTDTQYF. As DNA, the CDR3 is TGCGTCAGCAGCCAAGAGCCAGCGCGCACAGATACGCAGTATTTT.

The J gene is TRBJ2-3, the V gene TRBV10-2, with 7 bases matching TRBD1. CDR1 and CDR2 (germline): WSHSY, SAAADI. V gave up 10 bases and J gave up 2 bases; unmatched junction bases: 3. This CDR3 has 12 residues. The CDR3 reads CATRGTTDTQYF. The CDR3 DNA is TGCGCCACCAGGGGGACCACAGATACGCAGTATTTT.

This clonotype came up many times. This chain links TRBV7-9 with TRBJ2-2; D gene unclear. V lost 1 base to trimming and J lost 3 bases, with 6 bases between them. The CDR3 is 14 residues long. Germline V lookup: CDR1 SEHNR, CDR2 FQNEAQ (reference sequence). CDR3: CASSLDQYTGELFF. In nucleotides, the CDR3 is TGTGCCAGCAGCTTAGACCAGTACACCGGGGAGCTGTTTTTT.

Comment on this clonotype: A much larger clone differs by one base, so this may be a read error. V usage is TRBV5-6 and J usage is TRBJ2-2; TRBD2 agrees at 9 bases. The CDR3 spans 15 residues. Germline assignment: CDR1 SGHDT and CDR2 YYEEEE. CDR3 sequence: CASSLGGGAVGELLF. CDR3 bases: TGTGCCAGCAGCCTCGGCGGGGGGGCGGTCGGGGAGCTGCTTTTT.

This clonotype was found many times. The chain combines TRBV9 with TRBJ2-3; 8 nucleotides align to TRBD1. Germline CDR1 and CDR2: SGDLS and YYNGEE. The V gene end was trimmed by 4 bases and the J gene end by 3 bases; junction bases not matched to a gene: 7. The CDR3 has 15 residues. The DNA of the CDR3 is TGTGCCAGCAGCACCCGGGACAGGAAAACAGATACGCAGTATTTT. As protein: CASSTRDRKTDTQYF.

This clonotype was detected a few times. The chain uses TRBV20-1 and TRBJ2-5; no definite D call. CDR3 length: 13 amino acids. CDR1 DFQATT and CDR2 SNEGSKA come from the germline V gene (reference sequence). CDR3 bases: TGCAGGGTGGGTAGCAGACGCCAAGAGACCCAGTACTTC. Protein product: CRVGSRRQETQYF.

This clonotype has a handful of counts. J is TRBJ1-2 and V is TRBV7-2, with a tentative D call TRBD1 (5 bases). V was cut by 2 bases and J by 12 bases, with 19 bases left in between. Germline CDR1 reads SGHTA; CDR2 reads FQGNSA. The CDR3 runs to 14 residues. The CDR3 region is CASSLNGASVANTF. DNA of the CDR3: TGTGCCAGCAGCTTAAACGGGGCTAGCGTGGCGAACACCTTC.

This clonotype was observed a few times. A single base separates this from a much larger clone, so it may be a read error. This chain uses TRBV7-9 with TRBJ1-4; 7 positions match TRBD1. From germline, CDR1 is SEHNR and CDR2 FQNEAQ (reference sequence). The CDR3 contains 15 residues. The CDR3 sequence is CASSADRDPNERLFF. In DNA form, the CDR3 reads TGTGCCAGCTCCGCCGACAGGGACCCTAATGAAAGACTGTTTTTT.